The text below deals with one T cell receptor beta chain. The record originates from a study of shared T cell receptors in the human thymus. V was trimmed by 7 bases and J by 0 bases, leaving 10 bases between them. The CDR3 loop spans 13 amino acids. Germline CDR1 reads SNHLY; CDR2 reads FYNNEI. Data came from immunoSEQ multiplex PCR; TCRdb stores just in-frame clones and leaves some out. The sample includes hundreds of thousands of clones, about 84% of them seen just once. These data also featured in a second study, about human thymus T cells.

The genes are TRBV2 and TRBJ2-7, with D possibly TRBD2 on 6 matching bases. This clonotype was obtained from a boy under two years old with a congenital heart defect. The sample taken for sequencing was thymocytes. This CDR3 is CASTPSASYEQYF. In nucleotides, the CDR3 is TGTGCCAGCACCCCTAGCGCCTCCTACGAGCAGTACTTC.